This TCR beta chain was sequenced during a study of T cell responses to AZD1222 COVID-19 vaccine. The study, taken as a whole, reports: Donors were chiefly white British, with a greater number of females, and clonal diversity was perhaps underestimated.

Profiled with immunoSEQ multiplex PCR; TCRdb holds only in-frame clones, not every one. The profile covers some 180,000 clones, with around 90% appearing a single time and 0.49% taken by the ten largest. In the case of this clone: What it binds is not known.

V gave up 6 bases and J gave up 8 bases, with 17 bases separating them. The CDR3 extends over 14 amino acids. Germline V gene lookup returns CDR1 MNHEY and CDR2 SMNVEV (reference sequence). The V call is TRBV27, the J call TRBJ2-1, with unresolved D. The receptor was isolated from an adult in good health. The starting material was peripheral blood, obtained on day 0 of AZD1222 vaccination. The CDR3 DNA is TGTGCCAGCAGGGGCCGGCCAGCCACGGATGAGCAGTTCTTC. It translates to CASRGRPATDEQFF.